The rows below give T cell receptor beta chains drawn from one sample of a study of cytotoxic CD8 clonotypes in ibrutinib-treated CLL. The table came from immunoSEQ multiplex PCR; TCRdb's copy has only in-frame clones and leaves some out. The sample has about 140,000 clones, more than 75% seen once. This specimen was PBMCs, taken after 24 months of ibrutinib treatment. The receptors come from a human donor with chronic lymphocytic leukemia. Each CDR3 is given with its conserved first and last residue. Each record gives: clone size, D gene, V gene, J gene, CDR3 DNA, CDR3 protein. The D gene is left open where the match is weak. Size values are once, few and many counts, or a class for expanded clones, and some rows have none.

size: .
D: TRBD2
V: TRBV5-4
J: TRBJ2-3
DNA: TGTGCCAGCAGCTTCGGGGGGGCGCTCACAGATACGCAGTATTTT
CDR3: CASSFGGALTDTQYF

size: .
D: TRBD2
V: TRBV4-3
J: TRBJ2-3
DNA: TGCGCCAGCAGCCAAGACGGGCGGGGGGTGGTCACAGATACGCAGTATTTT
CDR3: CASSQDGRGVVTDTQYF

size: .
D: .
V: TRBV6-5
J: TRBJ1-2
DNA: TGTGCCAGCAGTTACTCGTCCAGGAACTATGGCTACACCTTC
CDR3: CASSYSSRNYGYTF

size: .
D: .
V: TRBV4-3
J: TRBJ1-1
DNA: TGCGCCAGCAGCCAAGAGCCAGGGGCCGGAGGCACTGAAGCTTTCTTT
CDR3: CASSQEPGAGGTEAFF

size: .
D: TRBD2
V: TRBV30
J: TRBJ2-3
DNA: TGTGCCTGGACCTTGGGGGGGACCTCGGATACGCAGTATTTT
CDR3: CAWTLGGTSDTQYF

size: .
D: .
V: TRBV6-6
J: TRBJ2-4
DNA: TGTGCCAGCAGTGCACCGGGACAACTAGCCAAAAACATTCAGTACTTC
CDR3: CASSAPGQLAKNIQYF

size: .
D: .
V: TRBV6-6
J: TRBJ1-5
DNA: TGTGCCAGCAGTGGCCGGGCCCCGGTCGTGTCCCAGCATTTT
CDR3: CASSGRAPVVSQHF

size: .
D: .
V: TRBV27
J: TRBJ2-7
DNA: TGTGCCAGCAGTTTAGGAGGCCCCTCCTACGAGCAGTACTTC
CDR3: CASSLGGPSYEQYF

size: .
D: .
V: TRBV7-3
J: TRBJ1-5
DNA: TGTGCCAGCAGCTTAACGGGGAATCAGCCCCAGCATTTT
CDR3: CASSLTGNQPQHF

size: .
D: .
V: TRBV6-5
J: TRBJ1-2
DNA: TGTGCCAGCAGTCGGGTAGGGGCAAATGGCTACACCTTC
CDR3: CASSRVGANGYTF

size: .
D: .
V: TRBV18
J: TRBJ1-5
DNA: TGTGCCAGCTCACCGCCTACGGGGCCCCAGCATTTT
CDR3: CASSPPTGPQHF

size: once
D: .
V: TRBV11-2
J: TRBJ1-4
DNA: TGTGCCAGCAGCTTAATTTCGGTTGGGCAGAATGAAAAACTGTTTTTT
CDR3: CASSLISVGQNEKLFF

size: .
D: .
V: TRBV11-3
J: TRBJ2-7
DNA: TGTGCCAGCAGCCGAGGGAAAGCCTACGAGCAGTACTTC
CDR3: CASSRGKAYEQYF

size: .
D: .
V: TRBV7-2
J: TRBJ2-5
DNA: TGTGCCAGCAGCCCTCAACCTGGGACAGAGACCCAGTACTTC
CDR3: CASSPQPGTETQYF

size: .
D: TRBD1
V: TRBV18
J: TRBJ2-5
DNA: TGTGCCAGCTCACCATCGGGACAGGTAGGAGAGACCCAGTACTTC
CDR3: CASSPSGQVGETQYF

size: .
D: TRBD2
V: TRBV7-9
J: TRBJ2-3
DNA: TGTGCCAGCAGCTTGGGGACTAGCGGAGATACGCAGTATTTT
CDR3: CASSLGTSGDTQYF

size: .
D: .
V: TRBV27
J: TRBJ1-4
DNA: TGTGCCAGCAGGTGGGGACGCAAACTGTTTTTT
CDR3: CASRWGRKLFF

size: .
D: .
V: TRBV6-6
J: TRBJ2-7
DNA: TGTGCCAGCAGCCAGACCGGGGGCGAGCAGTACTTC
CDR3: CASSQTGGEQYF

size: few
D: .
V: TRBV9
J: TRBJ1-4
DNA: TGTGCCAGCAGCGTAGGTGAAAAACTGTTTTTT
CDR3: CASSVGEKLFF

size: .
D: .
V: TRBV21-1
J: TRBJ1-1
DNA: TGTGCCAGCAGCCCCCTGGAGACCGACACTGAAGCTTTCTTT
CDR3: CASSPLETDTEAFF